A single sample gave rise to the 27 T cell receptor beta chains below, sequenced in a study of tumor-infiltrating lymphocytes in primary liver carcinoma. Alongside blood RNA obtained from unsorted whole blood, germline DNA was also extracted. From about 530 ng total RNA, TCR beta cDNA was generated with a primer in the constant region. It was through three nested multiplex PCR rounds of slightly modified ARM-PCR that TCR beta libraries arose. The two initial PCR rounds, ten to eleven cycles each, used TRBV1-TRBV30 forward and C-beta reverse primers. One entry per CDR3 protein results from TCRdb running MiXCR on the multiplex PCR reads. In the table there are 300,000 to 350,000 distinct CDR3 sequences, roughly 61% of which are singletons. The source material was peripheral blood. The receptors here all came from a man in his forties with primary liver carcinoma and hepatitis B virus infection.

This clonotype was picked up a small number of times. CDR3 sequence reads: CASSPGGLSGGDLADTQYF. The CDR3 DNA reads TGTGCCAGCAGCCCTGGAGGTCTTAGTGGAGGGGATTTGGCAGATACTCAGTATTTT. The V gene is TRBV21-1, the J gene TRBJ2-3; the D segment call TRBD2 is taken from the table without a DNA check. TRBV21-1 is annotated as a pseudogene. CDR3 length: 19 amino acids.

This clonotype turned up a few times. Mismatch with germline at one junction end may stem from a read error. This chain joins TRBV11-2 and TRBJ2-2, with D maybe TRBD2 (5 bases). The CDR3 consists of 16 residues. The germline gives CDR1 SGHAT, CDR2 FQNNGV. DNA of the CDR3: TGTGCCAGCAGCTTAATTCAAGCGGCGAACACCGGGGAGCTGTTCTTT. It translates to CASSLIQAANTGELFF.

The chain links TRBV5-4 to TRBJ2-3; 7 nucleotides align to TRBD2. This CDR3 comprises 16 residues. The germline gives CDR1 SGHNT, CDR2 YYREEE (reference sequence). Trimming at V came to 0 bases and at J to 2 bases, leaving 6 bases not matched to a gene. As DNA, the CDR3 is TGTGCCAGCAGCTTGGATAGGGGAGGGGTCACAGATACGCAGTATTTT. The encoded protein is CASSLDRGGVTDTQYF.

In this sample, this clonotype turned up once. The junction does not match germline at one end; this may be a read error. The chain employs TRBV6-6 and TRBJ1-6; 8 positions agree with TRBD1. Per germline, CDR1 MNHNY and CDR2 SVGAGI (reference sequence). The CDR3 consists of 18 residues. This CDR3 reads CASIYLKNDRGRNSPLHF. The CDR3 region has the DNA TGTGCCAGCATTTACTTGAAAAATGACAGGGGCCGTAATTCACCTCTCCACTTT.

As concerns this clonotype: A much larger clone differs from this one at a single base, so this may be a read error. The gene calls are TRBV6-6 and TRBJ2-7; no clear D. The CDR3 has 15 amino acids. The germline V gene has CDR1 MNHNY and CDR2 SVGAGI (reference sequence). V dropped 5 bases and J dropped 0 bases, with 14 bases sitting between them. CDR3 protein: CASSHLTPISYEQYF. The CDR3, as DNA: TGTGCCAGCAGTCACCTCACGCCAATCTCCTACGAGCAGTACTTC.

The sample holds a few counts of this clonotype. The chain couples TRBV10-3 to TRBJ2-7; D ambiguous. Trimming removed 3 bases at V and 2 bases at J, with 14 bases between. The CDR3 is made up of 15 amino acids. Germline loops: CDR1 ENHRY, CDR2 SYGVKD. The CDR3 sequence is CAISDQPQPTYEQYF. The CDR3 bases are TGTGCCATCAGTGATCAGCCCCAGCCCACCTACGAGCAGTACTTC.

This clonotype appeared a few times. The chain combines TRBV12-3 or TRBV12-4 with TRBJ2-5; D gene uncertain. Between the trimmed V and J ends, which lost 3 bases and 4 bases, there was a span of 9 bases. The CDR3 extends over 13 amino acids. Here the CDR3 DNA reads TGTGCCAGCAGTTTTGGTCACTCAGAGACCCAGTACTTC. Translating it yields CASSFGHSETQYF.

As regards this clonotype: A read error is possible here, since a much larger clone lies one base away. V gene TRBV12-3 or TRBV12-4 combines with J gene TRBJ1-3, with TRBD1 as a possible D gene (5 bases). CDR3 length: 13 amino acids. In nucleotides, the CDR3 is TGTGCCGGCAGTCTGACAGTTGGAAACACCATATATTTT. It is translated as CAGSLTVGNTIYF.

This rearrangement joins TRBV29-1 to TRBJ2-7; 9 bases match TRBD1. CDR3 size: 13 residues. Per germline, CDR1 SQVTM and CDR2 ANQGSEA. Trimming removed 6 bases from V and 3 bases from J; junction bases left unmatched: 6. DNA for the CDR3: TGCAGCGTGAAGACAGGGGGGCACTACGAGCAGTACTTC. Translating it yields CSVKTGGHYEQYF.

This clonotype was seen more than once but under ten times. This may come from a read error, since a much larger clone is one base off. This chain links TRBV29-1 with TRBJ2-3; D may be TRBD1 or TRBD2 (5 bases each). Looked up from germline, CDR1 is SQVTM and CDR2 is ANQGSEA. This CDR3 has 11 amino acids. V lost 8 bases and J 9 bases, leaving 15 bases between the germline ends. The CDR3 here is CSMRGGGTQYF. Here the CDR3 DNA reads TGCAGCATGAGGGGTGGTGGGACGCAGTATTTT.

About this clonotype itself: This is likely a read error, given that the CDR3 carries no conserved phenylalanine or tryptophan at its end. The V gene is TRBV13, the J gene TRBJ2-1, with unresolved D. The V end was cut by 5 bases, the J end by 8 bases, with 19 bases between. CDR1 and CDR2 from the germline V gene are PRHDT and FYEKMQ (reference sequence). The CDR3 spans 15 residues. The CDR3 sequence: CASSPPSRRGYEQFL. CDR3 bases: TGTGCCAGCAGCCCGCCATCCCGTAGAGGCTATGAGCAGTTCTTA.

On this clonotype: A read error may explain this, as a much larger clone is one base away. J is TRBJ2-7 and V is TRBV29-1; a possible D gene is TRBD2 (6 bases). The CDR3 is made up of 16 amino acids. Germline lookup yields CDR1 SQVTM and CDR2 ANQGSEA. The V gene lost 4 bases and the J gene lost 0 bases, with 19 bases spanning the gap. This CDR3 is CSVVVKNLANSYEQYF. For the CDR3, the DNA is TGCAGCGTTGTGGTCAAGAATCTAGCGAACTCCTACGAGCAGTACTTC.

A word on this clonotype: A much larger clone sits a single nucleotide away, making a read error possible. V usage is TRBV29-1 and J usage is TRBJ2-4; D perhaps matches TRBD1 (7 bases). This CDR3 is built from 15 residues. Per germline, CDR1 SQVTM and CDR2 ANQGSEA. The CDR3 loop reads CSVGTDKLAKNLQYF. The CDR3, as DNA: TGCAGCGTAGGGACAGACAAACTAGCCAAAAACCTTCAGTACTTC.

Note on this clonotype: A single base separates this from a much larger clone, so it may be a read error. The genes are TRBV6-1 and TRBJ2-3, with 7 bases lining up with TRBD2. Trimming removed 6 bases from V and 2 bases from J; junction bases left unmatched: 5. The CDR3 covers 14 residues. CDR1 is MNHNS, CDR2 SASEGT, per germline. The CDR3 DNA sequence: TGTGCCAGCAGGATAGCGGGCCCCACAGATACGCAGTATTTT. It yields the protein CASRIAGPTDTQYF.

The CDR3 region has the DNA TGTGCCAGCAGCTTAGCGATCTGGGCTAACGCTAATCTCCAAGAGACCCAGTACTTC. Protein product: CASSLAIWANANLQETQYF. The J gene is TRBJ2-5, the V gene TRBV11-2, with D uncertain. Germline V gives CDR1 SGHAT, CDR2 FQNNGV. With 1 base removed from V and 1 base from J, the gap between germline ends came to 22 bases. The CDR3 is 19 residues long. Full variable domain (rest looked up from reference TRBV11-2 and TRBJ2-5): EAGVAQSPRYKIIEKRQSVAFWCNPISGHATLYWYQQILGQGPKLLIQFQNNGVVDDSQLPKDRFSAERLKGVDSTLKIQPAKLEDSAVYLCASSLAIWANANLQETQYFGPGTRLLVL.

Turning to this clonotype: It may be a read error: a sequence one base away is much more abundant. The chain carries TRBV6-1 and TRBJ2-7, with unresolved D. The CDR3 sequence is 13 residues long. Germline V lookup: CDR1 MNHNS, CDR2 SASEGT. CDR3 protein: CDSTPPRSYEQYF. CDR3 bases: TGTGACAGCACCCCACCGCGGAGCTACGAGCAGTACTTC.

As for this clonotype: It may be a read error: a sequence one base away is much more abundant. V is TRBV6-6 and J is TRBJ1-1; no definite D call. The CDR3 length is 14 residues. Looked up from germline, CDR1 is MNHNY and CDR2 is SVGAGI (reference sequence). The CDR3 bases are TGTGCCAGCATCTCCTCACTTAGGAACATTGAAGCTTTCTTT. It encodes CASISSLRNIEAFF.

With respect to this clonotype: A read error is possible here, since a much larger clone lies one base away. This chain uses TRBV6-5 with TRBJ2-1, with D tentatively TRBD1 (6 bases). Germline V lookup: CDR1 MNHEY, CDR2 SVGAGI. The CDR3 is 18 amino acids. V was clipped by 0 bases and J by 1 base, with 16 bases between them. The CDR3 sequence is CASSYSIPGGPSYNEQFF. CDR3 DNA sequence: TGTGCCAGCAGTTACTCGATCCCTGGGGGCCCTTCCTACAATGAGCAGTTCTTC.

Of note for this clonotype: The junction shows a germline mismatch at one end, possibly a read error. V and J are TRBV11-2 and TRBJ1-5, with 8 bases aligning to TRBD1. CDR3 length: 15 residues. Germline V lookup: CDR1 SGHAT, CDR2 FQNNGV. The DNA for the CDR3 is TGTGCCAGCAGCGAGACAGGGGATTTGAATCAGTCCCAGCATTTT. Protein sequence: CASSETGDLNQSQHF.

Points on this clonotype: One junction end disagrees with the germline gene, perhaps due to a read error. V is TRBV5-5 and J is TRBJ1-6, with a tentative D call TRBD1 (5 bases). The germline V gene has CDR1 SGHKS and CDR2 YYEKEE (reference sequence). This CDR3 spans 15 amino acids. The CDR3 sequence: CASGLVTGGNSPLHF. DNA for the CDR3: TGTGCCAGCGGCTTGGTTACAGGTGGGAATTCACCCCTCCACTTT.

Regarding this clonotype: A much larger clone sits a single nucleotide away, making a read error possible. The chain uses TRBV6-2 or TRBV6-3 and TRBJ2-7; D possibly corresponds to TRBD1 (6 bases). The CDR3 is 14 amino acids. CDR1 MNHEY and CDR2 SVGEGT come from the germline V gene. Here the CDR3 reads CASSDHRDPTKSGF. In DNA form, the CDR3 reads TGTGCCAGCAGTGACCACAGGGATCCAACTAAAAGCGGCTTC.

This clonotype was recorded a few times. This sequence may be a read error, since a much larger clone differs from it by one base. This sequence joins TRBV30 and TRBJ2-1, with a weak D call TRBD2 (5 bases). In germline, CDR1 is GTSNPN, CDR2 SVGIG (reference sequence). This CDR3 is 15 amino acids long. CDR3 in amino acids: CDWSVSGGPGNEQFF. For the CDR3, the DNA is TGTGACTGGAGTGTATCTGGAGGCCCTGGGAATGAGCAGTTCTTC.

The chain is built from TRBV18 and TRBJ2-3; D not resolved. The CDR3 has 13 residues. The V end was cut by 8 bases, the J end by 5 bases, with 14 bases between. Germline V CDR1 and CDR2: KGHSH, LQKENI. In DNA, the CDR3 is TGTGCCAGCGCCCGAGACGATGGAGATACGCAGTATTTT. Its protein is CASARDDGDTQYF.

The V call is TRBV11-3, the J call TRBJ2-1; TRBD2 matches at 7 bases. The germline CDR1 and CDR2 sequences are SGHNT and YENEEA. V shed 4 bases and J 8 bases; nucleotides not matched to a gene: 11. The CDR3 spans 15 residues. The CDR3 spells CASSSDRAGRHEQFF. The DNA for the CDR3 is TGTGCCAGCAGCTCAGATCGAGCGGGAAGGCATGAGCAGTTCTTC.

Points on this clonotype: Because it lacks the conserved phenylalanine or tryptophan at the end, this CDR3 is likely a read error. The V call is TRBV4-1, the J call TRBJ2-7; no firm D call. The V and J ends lost 8 bases and 3 bases respectively, with 23 bases between them. This CDR3 region has 16 residues. Germline V gives CDR1 MGHRA, CDR2 YSYEKL. CDR3 bases: TGCGCCAGCGGCCCGCTCGGCAGACGTAGAAACTACGAGCAGTACTCC. As protein: CASGPLGRRRNYEQYS.

The rearrangement joins TRBV7-9 to TRBJ2-7; D gene unclear. From germline, CDR1 is SEHNR and CDR2 FQNEAQ (reference sequence). V shed 5 bases and J shed 1 base, with 12 bases lying between them. CDR3 length: 14 residues. The CDR3 bases are TGTGCCAGCAGCCTAGGAGCGAAGTCCTACGAGCAGTACTTC. Translated, it gives CASSLGAKSYEQYF.

Of note for this clonotype: This sequence may be a read error, since a much larger clone differs from it by one base. The chain carries TRBV6-5 and TRBJ2-7, with 7 bases fitting TRBD2. This CDR3 spans 13 amino acids. Germline-derived CDR1 and CDR2 are MNHEY and SVGAGI. With 6 bases clipped from V and 2 bases from J, the junction kept 4 bases outside the gene matches. CDR3 sequence reads: CASRGRGAYEQYF. The CDR3, as DNA: TGTGCCAGCAGAGGTCGGGGGGCCTACGAGCAGTACTTC.